The table lists the clone carrying this T cell receptor beta chain with many counts. Its antigen is not known. These data belong to a study of T cells in Graves' hyperthyroidism and ophthalmopathy. Study-wide results and caveats: Ophthalmopathy, which appeared later, was predicted by the model a median around 6 months before onset.

Amplification targeted TCR beta CDR3 regions from RNA transcripts. Initially, a first-round RT-PCR of the TCR CDR3 employed the HTBI primer set. TCRdb itself ran the multiplex PCR reads through MiXCR, one entry per CDR3 protein. The sample consists of fewer than 350,000 distinct CDR3 sequences, roughly 15% of them appearing once. The CDR3 consists of 15 residues. The germline V gene has CDR1 SGHRS and CDR2 YFSETQ. The germline V and J ends were trimmed by 3 bases and 2 bases, with 14 bases remaining between them. Exclusion of patients followed from uncontrolled infection, other autoimmune disease, pregnancy or lactation.

This TCR was recovered from a woman in her fifties or sixties with Graves' hyperthyroidism that later progressed to Graves' ophthalmopathy. Sequenced sample: blood. The chain joins TRBV5-1 to TRBJ2-5, with a weak D call TRBD1 (7 bases). CDR3 DNA: TGCGCCAGCAGCTCGACAGGGACTCATCAAGAGACCCAGTACTTC. This translates into CASSSTGTHQETQYF.